These T cell receptor beta chains were read from a single sample in a study of cytomegalovirus exposure and HLA in healthy donors. The method was immunoSEQ multiplex PCR; TCRdb's version includes in-frame clones alone and lacks a portion of them. The sample shows 99,000 or so clones, just over 75% of them seen only once. The sequenced sample consisted of PBMCs. These TCRs come from a man aged 35-49 years in good health and CMV-seropositive. Both conserved end residues are trimmed from each CDR3. Clone size, where shown, is once, few, many, or a class for clones that have expanded.

>TRBJ1-1|TRBV28|.
ASSPQYQGSTEAF
>TRBJ2-1|TRBV4-3|few
ASSPALSSYNEQF
>TRBJ1-1|TRBV7-9|few
ASSFGMNTEAF
>TRBJ2-1|TRBV19|few
ASDRGLGNEQF
>TRBJ2-1|TRBV7-2|.
ASSLVAGRDEQF
>TRBJ2-3|TRBV2|.
ASSEEGTGGVGTQY
>TRBJ2-5|TRBV7-2|once
ASSLSRGAQETQY
>TRBJ2-3|TRBV2|.
ASSEQGRTDTQY
>TRBJ1-1|TRBV7-2|.
ASSVPGHWNTEAF
>TRBJ2-5|TRBV28|once
ASSLYVFPGRSEETQY
>TRBJ2-1|TRBV7-6|.
ASSDGQVNYNEQF
>TRBJ1-1|TRBV6-5|.
ASSYGEVTEAF
>TRBJ2-7|TRBV4-3|.
ASSQLPHGTSGGPKYEQY
>TRBJ1-6|TRBV30|.
AWRRWGVPYNSPLH
>TRBJ2-1|TRBV7-9|.
ASSQDGGRVNEQF
>TRBJ1-6|TRBV5-8|.
ASSLYQDREDSPLH
>TRBJ2-7|TRBV4-2|.
ASSQDQASGNSEQY
>TRBJ2-6|TRBV28|.
ASTKGGASGANVLT
>.|TRBV14|.
ASSQAGGGDEQY
>TRBJ2-5|TRBV5-8|few
ASSSGGLAGVGETQY
>TRBJ2-5|TRBV13|.
ASSFGLAGGLGWSQY
>TRBJ2-1|TRBV4-3|.
ASSHGGSSYNEQF
>TRBJ2-4|TRBV28|.
ASSSPDSQTLNIQY
>TRBJ2-3|TRBV9|.
ASSVGLAGPDTQY
>TRBJ2-7|TRBV7-9|.
ASSRTGSSYEQY
>TRBJ2-7|TRBV4-1|.
ASSQGQPMGEQY
>TRBJ2-7|TRBV7-8|.
ASSLAQASGGSEQY